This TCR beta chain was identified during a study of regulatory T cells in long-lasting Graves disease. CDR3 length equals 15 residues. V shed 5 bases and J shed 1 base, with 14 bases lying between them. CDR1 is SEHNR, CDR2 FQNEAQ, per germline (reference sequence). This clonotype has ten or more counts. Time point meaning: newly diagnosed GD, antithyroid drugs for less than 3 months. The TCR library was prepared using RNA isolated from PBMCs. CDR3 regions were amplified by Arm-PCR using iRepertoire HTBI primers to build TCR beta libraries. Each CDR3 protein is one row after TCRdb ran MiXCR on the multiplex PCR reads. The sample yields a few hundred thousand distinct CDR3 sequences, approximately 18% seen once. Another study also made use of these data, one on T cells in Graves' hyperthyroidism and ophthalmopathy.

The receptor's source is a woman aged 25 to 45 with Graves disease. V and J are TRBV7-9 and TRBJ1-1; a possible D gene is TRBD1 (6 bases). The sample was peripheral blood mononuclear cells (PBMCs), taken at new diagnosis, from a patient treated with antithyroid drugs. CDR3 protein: CASSLGGPKNTEAFF. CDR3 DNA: TGTGCCAGCAGCCTAGGGGGGCCCAAGAACACTGAAGCTTTCTTT.